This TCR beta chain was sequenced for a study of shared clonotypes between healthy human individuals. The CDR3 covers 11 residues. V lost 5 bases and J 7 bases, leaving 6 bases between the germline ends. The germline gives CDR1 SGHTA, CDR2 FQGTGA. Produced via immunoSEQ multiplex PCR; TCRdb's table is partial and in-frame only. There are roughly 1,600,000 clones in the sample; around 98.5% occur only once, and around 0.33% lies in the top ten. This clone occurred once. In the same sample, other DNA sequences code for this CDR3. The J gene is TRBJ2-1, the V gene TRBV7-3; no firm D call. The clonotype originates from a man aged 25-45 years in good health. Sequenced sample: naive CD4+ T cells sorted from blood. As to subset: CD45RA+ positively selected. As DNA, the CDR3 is TGTGCCAGCAGCCAAGGTAATGAGCAGTTCTTC. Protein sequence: CASSQGNEQFF.